This T cell receptor beta chain was sequenced during a study of T cells after yellow fever vaccination. Findings of the study overall: Peak timing came faster in the weaker secondary response, day 5 versus 15.

A remark on this clonotype: Antigen: not known.

It was through 5'RACE template switching that TCR cDNA was made, with a universal primer site and UMIs added. TCRdb independently ran MiXCR on the 5' RACE reads; one entry per CDR3 protein. The table has around 310,000 distinct CDR3 sequences, 8.7% seen once; the top ten hold 18%. This CDR3 contains 17 residues. Germline V gene lookup returns CDR1 LGHNA and CDR2 YNFKEQ. Germline trimming cut 1 base from V and 5 bases from J; bases unmatched to any gene: 10. The rearrangement uses TRBV4-2 and TRBJ2-5, with 10 nucleotides matching TRBD2. The TCR sequence derives from a man aged 18 to 29 who received the YFV17D yellow fever vaccine. Specimen: PBMCs, collected on the day of the first yellow fever vaccination. The CDR3, as DNA: TGTGCCAGCAGCCAAGTTCTAGCGGGGGACCCTGGGGAGACCCAGTACTTC. It codes for CASSQVLAGDPGETQYF.